This TCR beta chain was observed in a study of T cells after posttransplantation cyclophosphamide. Study-wide results and limits: Later blood repertoires were often dominated by clones from the donor CD8+ memory compartment.

Busulfan-fludarabine conditioning, marrow transplant, and cyclophosphamide on days +3 and +4 were administered. The CDR3 extends over 21 amino acids. The germline V gene encodes CDR1 MNHEY and CDR2 SMNVEV (reference sequence). V lost 0 bases and J 2 bases, leaving 26 bases between the germline ends. By sample fraction, this clone is medium-sized. What it recognizes is unknown. Assay used: immunoSEQ multiplex PCR; TCRdb lists only in-frame clones, some missing. The table lists more than 4,500 clones, no singletons, with more than 25% in the top ten. This clonotype was obtained from a male patient aged 60 to 75 who received an allogeneic stem cell transplant from a related donor, was CMV-positive, and had acute GVHD only. Some T cells may have originated in the graft donor. The sequencing used PBMCs, collected around 380 days after allogeneic stem cell transplant with posttransplant cyclophosphamide. The J gene is TRBJ1-5, the V gene TRBV27; D not resolved. This CDR3 reads CASSLSEVENHTTHGNQPQHF. CDR3 sequence (DNA): TGTGCCAGCAGTTTATCCGAGGTAGAGAATCACACGACTCACGGCAATCAGCCCCAGCATTTT.